Listed below are T cell receptor beta chains from one sample, sequenced in a study of blood T cell repertoires in COVID-19. Clones were read by immunoSEQ multiplex PCR, and TCRdb kept only the in-frame ones, dropping some. The sample carries fewer than 200,000 clones, roughly 87% recorded once. Sequencing was performed on peripheral blood. The receptors here all came from a woman aged 45-60 years with acute or convalescent COVID-19. CDR3s include the opening cysteine and the closing phenylalanine or tryptophan. A D gene is named only where the DNA matches it firmly. A row's size may be missing; if present it is once, few, many or a size class.

v_call: TRBV18
j_call: TRBJ2-7
d_call: .
clone_size: .
cdr3_nt: TGTGCCAGCTCAGACAGGACAGAGGGATACGAGCAGTACTTC
cdr3_aa: CASSDRTEGYEQYF

v_call: TRBV24-1
j_call: TRBJ2-4
d_call: TRBD2
clone_size: once
cdr3_nt: TGTGCCACCAGTGATTCCGTCCAGGCGGGGGGTTCCAAAAACATTCAGTACTTC
cdr3_aa: CATSDSVQAGGSKNIQYF

v_call: TRBV6-6
j_call: TRBJ2-2
d_call: TRBD2
clone_size: .
cdr3_nt: TGTGCCAGCAGTCGCTCCGTCGGACTAGCGGGAGACACCGGGGAGCTGTTTTTT
cdr3_aa: CASSRSVGLAGDTGELFF

v_call: TRBV25-1
j_call: TRBJ2-7
d_call: TRBD2
clone_size: .
cdr3_nt: TGTGCCAGCAGTGCTAGCGGGATGTACGAGCAGTACTTC
cdr3_aa: CASSASGMYEQYF

v_call: TRBV7-8
j_call: TRBJ1-1
d_call: .
clone_size: .
cdr3_nt: TGTGCCAGCAGGAGGGGGGGGAACACTGAAGCTTTCTTT
cdr3_aa: CASRRGGNTEAFF

v_call: TRBV19
j_call: TRBJ2-7
d_call: .
clone_size: .
cdr3_nt: TGTGCCAGTAGTACACAGGGTTCCTCCTACGAGCAGTACTTC
cdr3_aa: CASSTQGSSYEQYF

v_call: TRBV2
j_call: TRBJ2-1
d_call: .
clone_size: .
cdr3_nt: TGTGCCAGCAGCCGGGACTTCCACAATGAGCAGTTCTTC
cdr3_aa: CASSRDFHNEQFF

v_call: TRBV18
j_call: TRBJ1-4
d_call: .
clone_size: few
cdr3_nt: TGTGCCAGCTCACCACCGGGGGCGTCTAATGAAAAACTGTTTTTT
cdr3_aa: CASSPPGASNEKLFF

v_call: TRBV10-3
j_call: TRBJ2-5
d_call: TRBD2
clone_size: .
cdr3_nt: TGTGCCATCAGTGGTTCTTTAGCGGGCCAGAGGGAGACCCAGTACTTC
cdr3_aa: CAISGSLAGQRETQYF

v_call: TRBV18
j_call: TRBJ2-7
d_call: TRBD2
clone_size: .
cdr3_nt: TGTGCCAGCCAGACTAGCGGGGGGTTCGACGAGCAGTACTTC
cdr3_aa: CASQTSGGFDEQYF

v_call: TRBV9
j_call: TRBJ1-1
d_call: .
clone_size: .
cdr3_nt: TGTGCCAGCAGCGTAGCTTCCCTCACTGAAGCTTTCTTT
cdr3_aa: CASSVASLTEAFF

v_call: TRBV5-1
j_call: TRBJ1-2
d_call: TRBD1
clone_size: .
cdr3_nt: TGCGCCAGCAGGGGCGGGACAGGGGCTAACTATGGCTACACCTTC
cdr3_aa: CASRGGTGANYGYTF

v_call: TRBV5-1
j_call: TRBJ1-2
d_call: TRBD1
clone_size: .
cdr3_nt: TGCGCCAGCAGCTTGGGGACAGGGGTGAACTATGGCTACACCTTC
cdr3_aa: CASSLGTGVNYGYTF

v_call: TRBV19
j_call: TRBJ1-5
d_call: .
clone_size: .
cdr3_nt: TGTGCCAGTATGGGGGGTGGCGGCAATCAGCCCCAGCATTTT
cdr3_aa: CASMGGGGNQPQHF

v_call: TRBV3-1/TRBV3-2
j_call: TRBJ2-7
d_call: .
clone_size: .
cdr3_nt: TGTGCCAGCAGCCATGAATTGGGACTCGGGGAGCTGAAGGCCTACGAGCAGTACTTC
cdr3_aa: CASSHELGLGELKAYEQYF

v_call: TRBV3-1/TRBV3-2
j_call: TRBJ1-6
d_call: .
clone_size: .
cdr3_nt: TGTGCCAGCAGCCAAGGCGGAGGGGAGGTACCCCTCCACTTT
cdr3_aa: CASSQGGGEVPLHF

v_call: TRBV2
j_call: TRBJ2-7
d_call: .
clone_size: .
cdr3_nt: TGTGCCAGCAGTGAATCCGCCGGCCGTTTTACGGGCTACGAGCAGTACTTC
cdr3_aa: CASSESAGRFTGYEQYF

v_call: TRBV3-1/TRBV3-2
j_call: TRBJ2-1
d_call: .
clone_size: .
cdr3_nt: TGTGCCAGCAGCCAAGTTGGCAGGGGTTACAATGAGCAGTTCTTC
cdr3_aa: CASSQVGRGYNEQFF

v_call: TRBV24-1
j_call: TRBJ1-5
d_call: TRBD1
clone_size: .
cdr3_nt: TGTGCCACTTCGGACAGGGGGTCCGATAGCAATCAGCCCCAGCATTTT
cdr3_aa: CATSDRGSDSNQPQHF

v_call: TRBV18
j_call: TRBJ2-3
d_call: .
clone_size: .
cdr3_nt: TGTGCCAGCTCACCTTACACCATGACAGGGAGGAACACAGATACGCAGTATTTT
cdr3_aa: CASSPYTMTGRNTDTQYF

v_call: TRBV5-4
j_call: TRBJ2-3
d_call: TRBD1
clone_size: .
cdr3_nt: TGTGCCAGCAGCTTGGACAGGGGGTTTAGCACAGATACGCAGTATTTT
cdr3_aa: CASSLDRGFSTDTQYF

v_call: TRBV6-5
j_call: TRBJ1-2
d_call: TRBD1
clone_size: .
cdr3_nt: TGTGCCAGCAGTTACTACAGGGGCGATTTTGGCTACACCTTC
cdr3_aa: CASSYYRGDFGYTF

v_call: TRBV24-1
j_call: TRBJ2-3
d_call: TRBD1
clone_size: once
cdr3_nt: TGTGCCACGGGGACCGGGACAGGGTTCCTAGATACGCAGTATTTT
cdr3_aa: CATGTGTGFLDTQYF

v_call: TRBV7-2
j_call: TRBJ1-2
d_call: .
clone_size: once
cdr3_nt: TGTGCCAGCAGCTTAGCGACCGGGTCTGGCTACACCTTC
cdr3_aa: CASSLATGSGYTF

v_call: TRBV7-9
j_call: TRBJ1-2
d_call: .
clone_size: .
cdr3_nt: TGTGCCAGCAGCTTGGGGGGTGCTAACTATGGCTACACCTTC
cdr3_aa: CASSLGGANYGYTF

v_call: TRBV2
j_call: TRBJ2-1
d_call: .
clone_size: .
cdr3_nt: TGTGCCAGCAGTTACCTTCGAGGGGAAGGGAGGAATGAGCAGTTCTTC
cdr3_aa: CASSYLRGEGRNEQFF

v_call: TRBV19
j_call: TRBJ1-1
d_call: TRBD1
clone_size: .
cdr3_nt: TGTGCCAGTAGCCGTCTAGGGGGCTCGGAAGAGGGGACTGAAGCTTTCTTT
cdr3_aa: CASSRLGGSEEGTEAFF

v_call: TRBV7-8
j_call: TRBJ2-1
d_call: TRBD1
clone_size: once
cdr3_nt: TGTGCCAGCAGCTTTACAGGGGGCGGTTACAATGAGCAGTTCTTC
cdr3_aa: CASSFTGGGYNEQFF

v_call: TRBV18
j_call: TRBJ2-7
d_call: TRBD1
clone_size: .
cdr3_nt: TGTGCCAGCTCACGAACGACAGGGAACTACGAGCAGTACTTC
cdr3_aa: CASSRTTGNYEQYF

v_call: TRBV7-6
j_call: TRBJ1-4
d_call: .
clone_size: .
cdr3_nt: TGTGCCAGCAGCTTATTACCCGGGACAACTAATGAAAAACTGTTTTTT
cdr3_aa: CASSLLPGTTNEKLFF

v_call: TRBV9
j_call: TRBJ1-2
d_call: TRBD1
clone_size: .
cdr3_nt: TGTGCCAGCAGCCCAAGGACAGGGAGTTACTATGGCTACACCTTC
cdr3_aa: CASSPRTGSYYGYTF

v_call: TRBV30
j_call: TRBJ1-2
d_call: .
clone_size: .
cdr3_nt: TGTGCCTGGAGTTTATGGAGAAACTATGGCTACACCTTC
cdr3_aa: CAWSLWRNYGYTF

v_call: TRBV5-6
j_call: TRBJ2-7
d_call: TRBD1
clone_size: once
cdr3_nt: TGTGCCAGCAGCCCCGGGACAGGGGGCTTCCACGAGCAGTACTTC
cdr3_aa: CASSPGTGGFHEQYF

v_call: TRBV10-3
j_call: TRBJ2-2
d_call: TRBD2
clone_size: .
cdr3_nt: TGTGCCATCAGTGTCACTAGCGGGCCGGACACCGGGGAGCTGTTTTTT
cdr3_aa: CAISVTSGPDTGELFF

v_call: TRBV11-2
j_call: TRBJ1-5
d_call: .
clone_size: few
cdr3_nt: TGTGCCAGCAGCCTTGGGGGGCAGCATTTT
cdr3_aa: CASSLGGQHF

v_call: TRBV7-2
j_call: TRBJ2-7
d_call: TRBD1
clone_size: .
cdr3_nt: TGTGCCAGCAGCGCCCCTGACAGGGAGAACCCCTACGAGCAGTACTTC
cdr3_aa: CASSAPDRENPYEQYF

v_call: TRBV11-3
j_call: TRBJ2-1
d_call: TRBD2
clone_size: .
cdr3_nt: TGTGCCAGCAGCTCCGGGACTAGCGGGAACGACAATGAGCAGTTCTTC
cdr3_aa: CASSSGTSGNDNEQFF

v_call: TRBV5-8
j_call: TRBJ1-6
d_call: TRBD1
clone_size: .
cdr3_nt: TGTGCCAGCAGCGCCGGGACAGGGAGCTCACCCCTCCACTTT
cdr3_aa: CASSAGTGSSPLHF

v_call: TRBV5-1
j_call: TRBJ1-2
d_call: TRBD1
clone_size: .
cdr3_nt: TGCGCCAGCAGCTTGGAGCAGGGGGCCCTGTACTATGGCTACACCTTC
cdr3_aa: CASSLEQGALYYGYTF

v_call: TRBV15
j_call: TRBJ2-5
d_call: TRBD2
clone_size: .
cdr3_nt: TGTGCCACCAGCAGAGATAGCGGGGAGACCCAGTACTTC
cdr3_aa: CATSRDSGETQYF